This T cell receptor beta chain was sequenced in a study of T cells expressing NK-cell markers. From its re-call of the 5' RACE reads, TCRdb lists each CDR3 protein once, without DNA. In all, the sample yields hundreds of thousands of distinct CDR3 sequences. As concerns this clonotype: Antigen unknown.

Findings of the study overall: About 1.0-7.0% of CD8+ T cells in several donors belonged to dominant NKG2C+ clonotypes.

This sequence was found in a man aged 18 to 30 in good health. Specimen: blood T cells: a sorted CD56 or NKG2C T cell subset, CD4+ or CD8+ T cells, or bulk PBMC T cells (not recorded which).

The CDR3 here is CASSVGTANQPQHF. This chain joins TRBV9 and TRBJ1-5. This CDR3 has 14 amino acids. Germline CDR1 is SGDLS and CDR2 is YYNGEE. Variable domain in full (rest from reference TRBV9 and TRBJ1-5): DSGVTQTPKHLITATGQRVTLRCSPRSGDLSVYWYQQSLDQGLQFLIQYYNGEERAKGNILERFSAQQFPDLHSELNLSSLELGDSALYFCASSVGTANQPQHFGDGTRLSIL.